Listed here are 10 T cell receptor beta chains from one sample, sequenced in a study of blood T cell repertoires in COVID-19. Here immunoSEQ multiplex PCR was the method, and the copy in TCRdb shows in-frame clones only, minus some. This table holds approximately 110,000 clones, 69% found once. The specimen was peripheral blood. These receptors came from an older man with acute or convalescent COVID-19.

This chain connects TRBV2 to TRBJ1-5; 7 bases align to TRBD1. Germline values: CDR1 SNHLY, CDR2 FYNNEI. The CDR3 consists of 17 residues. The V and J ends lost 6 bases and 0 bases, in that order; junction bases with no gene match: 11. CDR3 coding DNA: TGTGCCAGCAGCTCCTCACAGGGGACCTATAGCAATCAGCCCCAGCATTTT. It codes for CASSSSQGTYSNQPQHF.

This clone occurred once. The CDR3 sequence: CASSSTGANSYEQYF. CDR3 nucleotide sequence: TGTGCCAGTAGTTCCACAGGGGCCAACTCCTACGAGCAGTACTTC. The chain has TRBV19 and TRBJ2-7; the match to TRBD1 covers 7 bases. The CDR3 contains 15 residues. V gave up 5 bases and J gave up 0 bases; unmatched junction bases: 7. From germline, CDR1 is LNHDA and CDR2 SQIVND (reference sequence).

Here the CDR3 DNA reads TGTGCCAGTAGTGTGGTAGCAGGGGGCTATCTGGAGACCCAGTACTTC. Translating it yields CASSVVAGGYLETQYF. The V gene is TRBV19, the J gene TRBJ2-5, with 8 bases that match TRBD1. CDR1 LNHDA and CDR2 SQIVND come from the germline V gene (reference sequence). The ends lost 5 bases at V and 5 bases at J; junction bases unmatched: 13. The length of the CDR3 is 16 residues.

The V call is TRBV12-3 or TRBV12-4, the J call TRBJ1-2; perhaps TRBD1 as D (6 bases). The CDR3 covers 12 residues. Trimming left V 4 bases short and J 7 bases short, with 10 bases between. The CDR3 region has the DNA TGTGCCAGCAGTTCAGGGGTTCTTGGCTACACCTTC. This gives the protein CASSSGVLGYTF.

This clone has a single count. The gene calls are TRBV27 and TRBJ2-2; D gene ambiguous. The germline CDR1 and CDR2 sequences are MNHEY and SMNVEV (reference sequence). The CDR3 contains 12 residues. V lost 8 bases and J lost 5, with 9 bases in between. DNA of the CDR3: TGTGCCAGCGGCTGGTTTACCGGGGAGCTGTTTTTT. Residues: CASGWFTGELFF.

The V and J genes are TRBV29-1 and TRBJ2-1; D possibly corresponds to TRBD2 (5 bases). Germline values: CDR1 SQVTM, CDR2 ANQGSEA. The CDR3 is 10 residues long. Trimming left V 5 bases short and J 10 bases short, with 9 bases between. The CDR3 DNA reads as TGCAGCGTTACAGACTACGAGCAGTTCTTC. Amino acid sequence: CSVTDYEQFF.

The CDR3 sequence: CASSVGTVNNEQFF. CDR3 DNA sequence: TGTGCCAGCAGCGTAGGGACTGTGAACAATGAGCAGTTCTTC. The chain is built from TRBV9 and TRBJ2-1; a weak D match, TRBD2 (5 bases). CDR3 length: 14 amino acids. In germline, CDR1 is SGDLS, CDR2 YYNGEE. V shed 0 bases and J shed 5 bases, with 9 bases lying between them.

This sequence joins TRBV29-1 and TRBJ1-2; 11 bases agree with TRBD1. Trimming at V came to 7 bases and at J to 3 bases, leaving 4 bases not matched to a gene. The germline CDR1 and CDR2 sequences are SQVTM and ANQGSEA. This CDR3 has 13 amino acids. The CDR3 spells CSAQDRGHYGYTF. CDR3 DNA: TGCAGCGCCCAGGACAGGGGGCACTATGGCTACACCTTC. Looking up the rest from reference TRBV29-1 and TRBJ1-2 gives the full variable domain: SAVISQKPSRDICQRGTSLTIQCQVDSQVTMMFWYRQQPGQSLTLIATANQGSEATYESGFVIDKFPISRPNLTFSTLTVSNMSPEDSSIYLCSAQDRGHYGYTFGSGTRLTVV.

DNA of the CDR3: TGTGCCAGCAGTTACTCCATCAGGGGCGTCGGAAACACCATATATTTT. Translation gives CASSYSIRGVGNTIYF. V gene TRBV6-5 combines with J gene TRBJ1-3; D is possibly TRBD1 (6 bases). The CDR3 contains 16 residues. Germline lookup yields CDR1 MNHEY and CDR2 SVGAGI. Trimming took off 0 bases at V and 4 bases at J, with 13 bases between the two ends.

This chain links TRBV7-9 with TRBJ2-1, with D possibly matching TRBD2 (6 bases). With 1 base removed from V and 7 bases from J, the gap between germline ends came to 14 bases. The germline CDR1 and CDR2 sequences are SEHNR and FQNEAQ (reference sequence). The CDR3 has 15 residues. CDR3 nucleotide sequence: TGTGCCAGCAGCTTAGAGCGGGCAGGGTATAATGAGCAGTTCTTC. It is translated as CASSLERAGYNEQFF.